This TCR beta chain is from a study of shared clonotypes between healthy human individuals. Libraries were prepared by immunoSEQ multiplex PCR; TCRdb keeps only in-frame clonotypes and omits some of them. Among 100,000 or so clones listed, about 70% were seen once. CDR3 length equals 14 residues. Trimming at V came to 8 bases and at J to 2 bases, leaving 9 bases not matched to a gene. CDR1 is MDHEN and CDR2 is SYDVKM in the germline V gene. The V call is TRBV28, the J call TRBJ2-7, with 7 bases fitting TRBD2. Sequenced input: memory CD8+ T cells sorted from blood. Subset denoted: CD45RO+ cells pooled with CCR7-negative TemRA cells. This clonotype originated in a woman aged 25 to 39 in good health. CDR3 in amino acids: CASRGRLAAYEQYF. For the CDR3, the DNA is TGTGCCAGCCGCGGCAGACTAGCCGCCTACGAGCAGTACTTC.